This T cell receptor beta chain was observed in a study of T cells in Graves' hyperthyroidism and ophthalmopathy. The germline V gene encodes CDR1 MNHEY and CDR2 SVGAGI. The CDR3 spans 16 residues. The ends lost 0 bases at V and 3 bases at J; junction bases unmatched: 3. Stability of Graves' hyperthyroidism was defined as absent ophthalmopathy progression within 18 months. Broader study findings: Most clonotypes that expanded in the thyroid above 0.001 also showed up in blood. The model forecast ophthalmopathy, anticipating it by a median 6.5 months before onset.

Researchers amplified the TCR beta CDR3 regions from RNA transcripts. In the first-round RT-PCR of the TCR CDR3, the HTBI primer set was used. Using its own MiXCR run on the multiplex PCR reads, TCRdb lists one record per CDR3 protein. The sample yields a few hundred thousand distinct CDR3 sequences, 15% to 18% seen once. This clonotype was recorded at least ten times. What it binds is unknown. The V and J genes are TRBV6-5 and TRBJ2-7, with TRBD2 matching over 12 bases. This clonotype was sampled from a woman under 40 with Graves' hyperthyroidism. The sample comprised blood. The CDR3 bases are TGTGCCAGCAGTTACTCGAAGGGACTAGCGGGCTACGAGCAGTACTTC. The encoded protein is CASSYSKGLAGYEQYF.